Included here is one T cell receptor (beta chain) sequence, with context. Original methodology: Quantification of nucleated cells was approximated via reference gene primer amplification. Clones were read by immunoSEQ multiplex PCR, and TCRdb kept only the in-frame ones, dropping some. D and trimming were read from the DNA, whereas the V and J calls and clone size are those reported in that table. The top ten clones hold roughly 2.5% of a sample with under 300,000 clones, roughly nine tenths of them seen once. This record belongs to a study of blood T cell repertoires in COVID-19. CDR3 size: 16 residues. The V gene lost 0 bases and the J gene lost 3 bases, with 14 bases spanning the gap. All enrollees were about 18 to 89 years old and from 25 or so US areas. Donors were grouped by their self-reported clinical history. For recovered donors of Cohort 3, there were two negative PCRs, clearance, or symptom resolution.

Sequencing input: PBMCs or T cells enriched from blood (not recorded which). The TCR comes from a woman aged 18-29 years who had recovered from COVID-19. The chain carries TRBV23-1 and TRBJ2-5; possibly TRBD2 for D (6 bases). TRBV23-1 carries the ORF label, with uncertain function. CDR3 DNA: TGCGCCAGCAGTCAATCGGAGGGGCCAGGCGAAGAGACCCAGTACTTC. Encoded protein: CASSQSEGPGEETQYF.